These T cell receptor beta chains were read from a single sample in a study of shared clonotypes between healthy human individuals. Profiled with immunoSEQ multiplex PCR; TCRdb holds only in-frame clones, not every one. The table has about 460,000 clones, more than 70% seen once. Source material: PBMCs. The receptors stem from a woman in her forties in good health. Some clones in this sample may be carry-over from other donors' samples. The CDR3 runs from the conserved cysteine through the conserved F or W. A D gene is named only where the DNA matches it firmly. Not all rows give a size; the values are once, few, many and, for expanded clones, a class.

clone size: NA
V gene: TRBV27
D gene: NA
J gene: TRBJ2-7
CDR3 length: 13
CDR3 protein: CASSPGRTYEQYF
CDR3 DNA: TGTGCCAGCAGTCCAGGGAGAACCTACGAGCAGTACTTC

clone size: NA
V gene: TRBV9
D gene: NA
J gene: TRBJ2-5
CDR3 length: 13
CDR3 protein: CASSVANMETQYF
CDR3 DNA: TGTGCCAGCAGCGTAGCTAACATGGAGACCCAGTACTTC

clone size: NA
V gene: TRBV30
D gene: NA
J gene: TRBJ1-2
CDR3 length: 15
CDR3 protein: CASIPLRDGQYGYTF
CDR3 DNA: TGTGCTAGTATTCCTTTGAGGGACGGACAGTATGGCTACACCTTC

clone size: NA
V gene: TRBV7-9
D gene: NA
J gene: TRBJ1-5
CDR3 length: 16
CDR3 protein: CASSLDGGSINQPQHF
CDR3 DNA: TGTGCCAGCAGCTTGGATGGGGGATCGATCAATCAGCCCCAGCATTTT

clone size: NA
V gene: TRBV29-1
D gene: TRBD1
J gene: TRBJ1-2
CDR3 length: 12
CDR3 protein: CSADRANYGYTF
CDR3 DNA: TGCAGCGCGGACAGGGCTAACTATGGCTACACCTTC

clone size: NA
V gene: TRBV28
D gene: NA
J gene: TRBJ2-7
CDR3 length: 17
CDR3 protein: CASSLYPTPPKNYEQYF
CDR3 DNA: TGTGCCAGCAGTTTATACCCCACCCCGCCAAAAAACTACGAGCAGTACTTC

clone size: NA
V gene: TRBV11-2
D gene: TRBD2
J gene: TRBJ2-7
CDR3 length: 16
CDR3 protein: CASSLDGGLAGYEQYF
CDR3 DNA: TGTGCCAGCAGCTTAGATGGAGGACTAGCGGGTTACGAGCAGTACTTC

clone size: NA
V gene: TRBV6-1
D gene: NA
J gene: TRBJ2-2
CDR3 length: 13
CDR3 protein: CASRRENTGELFF
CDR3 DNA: TGTGCCAGCAGGCGGGAGAACACCGGGGAGCTGTTTTTT

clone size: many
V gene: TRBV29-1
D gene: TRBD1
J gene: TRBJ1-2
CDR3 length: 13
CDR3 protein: CSVEETGDGGYTF
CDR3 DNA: TGCAGCGTTGAAGAAACAGGGGATGGTGGCTACACCTTC

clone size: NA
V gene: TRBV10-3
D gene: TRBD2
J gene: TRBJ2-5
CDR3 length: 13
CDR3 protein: CAIRREGQETQYF
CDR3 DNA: TGTGCCATCAGGCGGGAGGGCCAAGAGACCCAGTACTTC

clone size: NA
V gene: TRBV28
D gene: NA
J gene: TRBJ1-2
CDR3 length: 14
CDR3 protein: CASSLLRTGRVYTF
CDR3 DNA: TGTGCCAGCAGTTTACTAAGAACAGGGAGAGTCTACACCTTC

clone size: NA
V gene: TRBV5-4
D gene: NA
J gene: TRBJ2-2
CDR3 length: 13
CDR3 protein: CATPTTNTGELFF
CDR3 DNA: TGTGCCACCCCGACTACTAACACCGGGGAGCTGTTTTTT

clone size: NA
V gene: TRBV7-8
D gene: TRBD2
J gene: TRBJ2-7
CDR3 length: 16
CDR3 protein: CASSARRLAGGVEQYF
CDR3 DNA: TGTGCCAGCAGCGCAAGACGACTAGCGGGAGGCGTCGAGCAGTACTTC

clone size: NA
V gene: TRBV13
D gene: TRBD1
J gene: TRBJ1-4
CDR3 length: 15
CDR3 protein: CASSLQGVQKEKLFF
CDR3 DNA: TGTGCCAGCAGCTTGCAGGGGGTTCAGAAGGAAAAACTGTTTTTT

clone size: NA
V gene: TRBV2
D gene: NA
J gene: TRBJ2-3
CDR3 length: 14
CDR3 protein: CASSLSWGADTQYF
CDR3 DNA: TGTGCCAGCAGTTTGTCGTGGGGGGCAGATACGCAGTATTTT

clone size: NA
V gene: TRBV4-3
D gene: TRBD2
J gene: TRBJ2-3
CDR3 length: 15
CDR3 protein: CASSQGLAGVDTQYF
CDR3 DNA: TGCGCCAGCAGCCAGGGACTAGCGGGAGTAGATACGCAGTATTTT

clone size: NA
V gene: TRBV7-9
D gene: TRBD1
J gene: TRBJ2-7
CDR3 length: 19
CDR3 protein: CASSLLTGTGGFSSYEQYF
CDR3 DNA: TGTGCCAGCAGTTTACTAACCGGGACAGGGGGCTTTAGCTCCTACGAGCAGTACTTC

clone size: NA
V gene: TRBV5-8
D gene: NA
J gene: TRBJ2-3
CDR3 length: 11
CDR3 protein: CASSRRDRQYF
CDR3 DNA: TGTGCCAGCAGTCGACGGGACCGCCAGTATTTT

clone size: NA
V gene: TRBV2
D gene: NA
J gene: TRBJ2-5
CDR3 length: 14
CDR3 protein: CASSVRLIQETQYF
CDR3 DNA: TGTGCCAGCAGTGTGCGTCTGATACAAGAGACCCAGTACTTC

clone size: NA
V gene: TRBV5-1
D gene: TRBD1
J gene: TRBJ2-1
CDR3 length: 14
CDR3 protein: CASSLGTGRNEQFF
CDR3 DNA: TGCGCCAGCAGCTTGGGGACAGGGCGTAATGAGCAGTTCTTC

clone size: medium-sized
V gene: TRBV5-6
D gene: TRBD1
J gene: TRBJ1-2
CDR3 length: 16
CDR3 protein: CASSDLGQGLNYGYTF
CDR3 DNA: TGTGCCAGCAGCGATTTGGGACAGGGATTGAACTATGGCTACACCTTC

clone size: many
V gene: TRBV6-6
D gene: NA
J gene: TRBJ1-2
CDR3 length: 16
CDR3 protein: CASSLRGGPGSYGYTF
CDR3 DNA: TGTGCCAGCAGTCTACGAGGGGGGCCGGGTAGCTATGGCTACACCTTC

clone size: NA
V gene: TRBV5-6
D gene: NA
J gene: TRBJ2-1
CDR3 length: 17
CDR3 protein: CASSLELTSPVYNEQFF
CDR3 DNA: TGTGCCAGCAGCTTAGAACTGACCTCGCCCGTTTACAATGAGCAGTTCTTC

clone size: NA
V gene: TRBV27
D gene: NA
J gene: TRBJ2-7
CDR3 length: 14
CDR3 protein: CASSSTAGAGEQYF
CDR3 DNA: TGTGCCAGCAGTTCCACCGCGGGGGCTGGCGAGCAGTACTTC

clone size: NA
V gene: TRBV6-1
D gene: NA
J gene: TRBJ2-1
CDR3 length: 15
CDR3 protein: CASSDMRGSYNEQFF
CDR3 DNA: TGTGCCAGCAGTGATATGCGGGGCTCCTACAATGAGCAGTTCTTC

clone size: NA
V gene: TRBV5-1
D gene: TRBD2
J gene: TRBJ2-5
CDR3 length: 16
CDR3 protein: CASSTGTSGSQETQYF
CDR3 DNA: TGCGCCAGCAGTACGGGGACTAGCGGGTCCCAAGAGACCCAGTACTTC

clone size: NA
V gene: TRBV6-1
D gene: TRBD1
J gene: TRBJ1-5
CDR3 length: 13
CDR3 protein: CATSDRDHQPQHF
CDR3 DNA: TGTGCCACCTCGGACAGGGATCATCAGCCCCAGCATTTT

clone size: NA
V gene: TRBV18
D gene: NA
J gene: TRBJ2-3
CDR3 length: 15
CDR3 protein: CASSRERPSTDTQYF
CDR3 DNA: TGTGCCAGCTCACGGGAGCGCCCGAGCACAGATACGCAGTATTTT

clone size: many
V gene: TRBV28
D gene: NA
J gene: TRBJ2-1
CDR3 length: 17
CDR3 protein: CASSLPTSTSSYNEQFF
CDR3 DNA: TGTGCCAGCAGTTTACCAACTAGTACATCCTCCTACAATGAGCAGTTCTTC

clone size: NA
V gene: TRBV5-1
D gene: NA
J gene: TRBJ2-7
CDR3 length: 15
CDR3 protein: CASSPKWESGYEQYF
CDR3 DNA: TGCGCCAGCAGCCCCAAGTGGGAATCGGGATACGAGCAGTACTTC

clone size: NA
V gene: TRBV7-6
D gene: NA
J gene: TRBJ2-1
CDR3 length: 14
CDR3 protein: CASSLAGVGNEQFF
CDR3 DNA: TGTGCCAGCAGCTTAGCCGGAGTGGGTAATGAGCAGTTCTTC

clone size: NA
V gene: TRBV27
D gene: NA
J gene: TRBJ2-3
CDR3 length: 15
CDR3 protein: CASSSRGSHTDTQYF
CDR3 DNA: TGTGCCAGCAGTTCCCGGGGGTCTCACACAGATACGCAGTATTTT

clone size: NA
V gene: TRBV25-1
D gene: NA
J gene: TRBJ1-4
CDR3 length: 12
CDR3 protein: CASPAGDEKLFF
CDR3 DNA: TGTGCCAGCCCCGCAGGGGATGAAAAACTGTTTTTT

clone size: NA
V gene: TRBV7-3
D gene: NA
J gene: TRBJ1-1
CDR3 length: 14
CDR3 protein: CASSLNRANTEAFF
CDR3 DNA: TGTGCCAGCAGCTTGAACAGGGCGAACACTGAAGCTTTCTTT

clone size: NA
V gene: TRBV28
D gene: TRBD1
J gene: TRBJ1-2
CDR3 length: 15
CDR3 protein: CASRKGQGVSYGYTF
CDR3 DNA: TGTGCCAGCAGGAAAGGACAGGGGGTGAGCTATGGCTACACCTTC

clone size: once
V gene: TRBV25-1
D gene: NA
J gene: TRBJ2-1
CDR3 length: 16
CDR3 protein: CASSARGRAAYNEQFF
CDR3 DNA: TGTGCCAGCAGTGCCCGGGGCAGGGCCGCCTACAATGAGCAGTTCTTC

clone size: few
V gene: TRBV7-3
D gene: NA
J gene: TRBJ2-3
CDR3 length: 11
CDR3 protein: CASSLTDTQYF
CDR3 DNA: TGTGCCAGCAGCTTAACAGATACGCAGTATTTT

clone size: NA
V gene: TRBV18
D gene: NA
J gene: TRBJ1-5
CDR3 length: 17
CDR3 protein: CASSPPGPQTANQPQHF
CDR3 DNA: TGTGCCAGCTCACCACCTGGGCCCCAGACCGCTAATCAGCCCCAGCATTTT

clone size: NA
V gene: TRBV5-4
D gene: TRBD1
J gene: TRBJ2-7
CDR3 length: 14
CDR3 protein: CASSLGQGAYEQYF
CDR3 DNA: TGTGCCAGCAGCTTGGGACAGGGGGCCTACGAGCAGTACTTC

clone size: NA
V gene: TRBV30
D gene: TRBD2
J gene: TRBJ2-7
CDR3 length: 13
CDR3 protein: CAWCPGGYHEQYF
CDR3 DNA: TGTGCCTGGTGTCCCGGGGGGTACCACGAGCAGTACTTC

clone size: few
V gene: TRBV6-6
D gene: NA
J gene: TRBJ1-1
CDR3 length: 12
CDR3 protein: CASSRDNTEAFF
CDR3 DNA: TGTGCCAGCAGTAGGGACAACACCGAAGCTTTCTTT

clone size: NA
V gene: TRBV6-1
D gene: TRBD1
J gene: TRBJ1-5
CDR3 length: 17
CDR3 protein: CASSVSTGQSSSQPQHF
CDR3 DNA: TGTGCCAGCAGTGTGAGCACGGGACAGTCGTCCTCTCAGCCCCAGCATTTT

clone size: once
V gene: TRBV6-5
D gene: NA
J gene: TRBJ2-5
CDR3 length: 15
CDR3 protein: CASSYSTGRGETQYF
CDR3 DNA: TGTGCCAGCAGTTACTCAACAGGGCGGGGAGAGACCCAGTACTTC